This TCR beta chain is from a study of T cell changes during pregnancy in multiple sclerosis. The protocol was immunoSEQ multiplex PCR, while the TCRdb copy is restricted to in-frame clones and leaves out a portion. The table lists tens of thousands of clones, more than 85% of them singletons. The CDR3 is made up of 18 amino acids. Germline CDR1 reads SGHVS; CDR2 reads FQNEAQ. V lost 0 bases, J lost 0 bases, and 7 bases stayed unmatched. The chain combines TRBV7-8 with TRBJ2-1, with 8 bases matching TRBD2. The source was peripheral blood, collected before pregnancy. This sequence was found in a female donor with multiple sclerosis, enrolled in a pregnancy study. Here the CDR3 DNA reads TGTGCCAGCAGCTTAGCAGCACTAGCGGCCTCCTCCTACAATGAGCAGTTCTTC. Amino acids: CASSLAALAASSYNEQFF. The full variable domain, rest sourced from reference TRBV7-8 and TRBJ2-1, is GAGVSQSPRYKVAKRGQDVALRCDPISGHVSLFWYQQALGQGPEFLTYFQNEAQLDKSGLPSDRFFAERPEGSVSTLKIQRTQQEDSAVYLCASSLAALAASSYNEQFFGPGTRLTVL.